These 15 T cell receptor beta chains came from one sample sequenced in a study of OX40 agonist ivuxolimab in advanced cancers. Profiling relied on immunoSEQ multiplex PCR, and the TCRdb table lists in-frame clones only, not all of them. The profile covers 100,000 or so clones, with about 92% appearing a single time and about 3.4% taken by the ten largest. Specimen: CD4+ or CD8+ T cells sorted from blood, collected in a trial of the OX40 agonist ivuxolimab. The origin of the receptors is an adult with an advanced solid tumor such as melanoma, head and neck, liver or kidney cancer.

This chain uses TRBV5-4 with TRBJ2-1; 8 nucleotides match TRBD2. J gave up 3 bases and V 3 bases, and 8 bases lay outside the gene matches. Germline-derived CDR1 and CDR2 are SGHNT and YYREEE (reference sequence). This CDR3 is built from 16 residues. The CDR3 region is CASSSPGTRFYNEQFF. DNA for the CDR3: TGTGCCAGCAGCTCACCCGGGACTAGGTTCTACAATGAGCAGTTCTTC.

The V call is TRBV11-2, the J call TRBJ1-5; no definite D call. This CDR3 comprises 13 residues. CDR1 and CDR2 from the germline V gene are SGHAT and FQNNGV. V was cut by 1 base and J by 4 bases, with 5 bases left in between. CDR3 protein: CASSLAYNQPQHF. In DNA, the CDR3 is TGTGCCAGCAGCTTAGCGTATAATCAGCCCCAGCATTTT.

This chain connects TRBV9 to TRBJ2-1; 10 nucleotides align to TRBD1. J gave up 6 bases and V 0 bases, and 12 bases lay outside the gene matches. This CDR3 spans 18 amino acids. CDR1 is SGDLS, CDR2 YYNGEE, per germline. The CDR3 reads CASSVEGEGDRGINEQFF. The CDR3 DNA follows: TGTGCCAGCAGCGTAGAAGGAGAGGGGGACAGGGGTATCAATGAGCAGTTCTTC.

The chain joins TRBV15 to TRBJ1-4; the match to TRBD1 covers 7 bases. V was clipped by 3 bases and J by 1 base; unmatched bases: 8. Per the germline V gene, CDR1 is LNHNV and CDR2 is YYDKDF (reference sequence). The length of the CDR3 is 17 residues. The CDR3 protein is CATSRGWTGGTNEKLFF. CDR3 sequence (DNA): TGTGCCACCAGCAGGGGCTGGACAGGAGGAACTAATGAAAAACTGTTTTTT.

In this sample, this clone turned up once. The chain uses TRBV28 and TRBJ2-3; a possible D gene is TRBD1 (6 bases). V gave up 10 bases and J gave up 7 bases, with 18 bases separating them. This CDR3 is built from 13 residues. CDR1 MDHEN and CDR2 SYDVKM come from the germline V gene. The CDR3 sequence is CATRDIEEYTQYF. The DNA for the CDR3 is TGTGCCACCCGGGACATCGAAGAATATACGCAGTATTTT.

The chain joins TRBV19 to TRBJ1-5; D is unclear. The CDR3 consists of 15 residues. V was cut by 0 bases and J by 4 bases, with 10 bases left in between. CDR1 is LNHDA, CDR2 SQIVND, per germline (reference sequence). The CDR3 bases are TGTGCCAGTAGTATAGATGAAGCAGCAAATCAGCCCCAGCATTTT. It translates to CASSIDEAANQPQHF.

This chain links TRBV7-2 with TRBJ2-1, with 12 nucleotides matching TRBD2. This CDR3 region has 15 residues. Germline lookup yields CDR1 SGHTA and CDR2 FQGNSA. The V and J ends lost 4 bases and 10 bases, in that order; junction bases with no gene match: 8. The CDR3 is CASSWLAGGSREQFF. DNA for the CDR3: TGTGCCAGCAGCTGGCTAGCGGGAGGGTCCAGGGAGCAGTTCTTC.

The chain employs TRBV27 and TRBJ2-2; TRBD1 is a possible D gene (5 bases). Germline CDR1 MNHEY, CDR2 SMNVEV (reference sequence). V lost 7 bases, J lost 6 bases, and 15 bases lay in between. The CDR3 consists of 14 residues. This CDR3 is CASKSGSPAGELFF. DNA of the CDR3: TGTGCCAGCAAATCAGGGTCCCCGGCCGGGGAGCTGTTTTTT.

The V gene is TRBV9, the J gene TRBJ1-5; D is unclear. The CDR3 covers 13 residues. The germline V and J ends were trimmed by 1 base and 5 bases, with 7 bases remaining between them. CDR1 and CDR2 from the germline V gene are SGDLS and YYNGEE. The CDR3 is CASSVTDDQPQHF. CDR3 coding DNA: TGTGCCAGCAGCGTAACCGACGATCAGCCCCAGCATTTT.

J is TRBJ1-5 and V is TRBV12-5, with D maybe TRBD1 (6 bases). CDR3 size: 16 residues. Between the trimmed V and J ends, which lost 0 bases and 8 bases, there was a span of 17 bases. Germline-derived CDR1 and CDR2 are LGHNT and FRNRAP. CDR3 DNA: TGTGCTAGTGGTTTGGTACGCGGGGGGCTGGAGGAGCCCCAGCATTTT. Amino acid sequence: CASGLVRGGLEEPQHF.

The genes are TRBV30 and TRBJ1-2, with D maybe TRBD1 (6 bases). The germline V and J ends were trimmed by 3 bases and 2 bases, with 19 bases remaining between them. Germline V gives CDR1 GTSNPN, CDR2 SVGIG (reference sequence). This CDR3 is built from 16 residues. The DNA of the CDR3 is TGTGCCTGGAGGCGCCCTGTGGGGGGCATAAACTATGGCTACACCTTC. This translates into CAWRRPVGGINYGYTF.

The rearrangement links TRBV7-9 to TRBJ2-7; tentative D call: TRBD1 (6 bases). Trimming stripped 4 bases from V and 2 bases from J, with 12 bases between. CDR3 length: 14 residues. Per the germline V gene, CDR1 is SEHNR and CDR2 is FQNEAQ (reference sequence). In nucleotides, the CDR3 is TGTGCCAGCAGCTCAGAGGACAGACCCTACGAGCAGTACTTC. Translating it yields CASSSEDRPYEQYF.

The chain is built from TRBV5-6 and TRBJ2-7; 7 bases fit TRBD1. The length of the CDR3 is 15 residues. J lost 6 bases, V lost 2 bases, and 11 bases had no gene match. In germline, CDR1 is SGHDT, CDR2 YYEEEE. CDR3 DNA sequence: TGTGCCAGCAGCTTAGGTACAGGGGTAGTGGTCGAGCAGTACTTC. Translation gives CASSLGTGVVVEQYF.

The V gene is TRBV7-8, the J gene TRBJ2-7; D tentatively fits TRBD1 or TRBD2 (6 bases each). Per germline, CDR1 SGHVS and CDR2 FQNEAQ. Trimming pared 5 bases from V and 4 bases from J, leaving 12 bases between. This CDR3 spans 13 amino acids. The CDR3 nucleotides read TGTGCCAGCAGCAACAGGGACTCTTACGAGCAGTACTTC. Protein sequence: CASSNRDSYEQYF.

The V gene is TRBV6-6, the J gene TRBJ2-1; D perhaps matches TRBD2 (6 bases). V gave up 2 bases and J gave up 2 bases, with 13 bases separating them. The germline CDR1 and CDR2 sequences are MNHNY and SVGAGI (reference sequence). The CDR3 loop spans 16 amino acids. CDR3 sequence reads: CASSYPSAAAYNEQFF. The CDR3 DNA reads TGTGCCAGCAGTTACCCTAGCGCGGCGGCCTACAATGAGCAGTTCTTC.